This T cell receptor beta chain is drawn from a study of shared clonotypes between healthy human individuals. Whole-study context: Three plates were used per donor for CD4 naive, three for CD4 memory, two for CD8 naive and one for CD8 memory.

V shed 6 bases and J shed 6 bases, with 10 bases lying between them. CDR1 DFQATT and CDR2 SNEGSKA come from the germline V gene (reference sequence). This CDR3 contains 11 residues. Comments on this clone: Its specificity is unknown.

General observations from the study: What naive subsets generally showed was a larger estimated richness than memory subsets showed.

Produced via immunoSEQ multiplex PCR; TCRdb's table is partial and in-frame only. The sample gives millions of clones, roughly 95% of which show up once; 0.1% to 0.15% is in the top ten. The sequence came from a man younger than 35 in good health. Sequencing was done on a sample of naive CD4+ T cells sorted from blood. Subset defined: CD45RA+ positively selected. This chain uses TRBV20-1 with TRBJ2-3, with TRBD2 as a possible D gene (5 bases). The CDR3 nucleotides are TGCAGTGCCCAGAGAGGGGATACGCAGTATTTT. It specifies CSAQRGDTQYF.